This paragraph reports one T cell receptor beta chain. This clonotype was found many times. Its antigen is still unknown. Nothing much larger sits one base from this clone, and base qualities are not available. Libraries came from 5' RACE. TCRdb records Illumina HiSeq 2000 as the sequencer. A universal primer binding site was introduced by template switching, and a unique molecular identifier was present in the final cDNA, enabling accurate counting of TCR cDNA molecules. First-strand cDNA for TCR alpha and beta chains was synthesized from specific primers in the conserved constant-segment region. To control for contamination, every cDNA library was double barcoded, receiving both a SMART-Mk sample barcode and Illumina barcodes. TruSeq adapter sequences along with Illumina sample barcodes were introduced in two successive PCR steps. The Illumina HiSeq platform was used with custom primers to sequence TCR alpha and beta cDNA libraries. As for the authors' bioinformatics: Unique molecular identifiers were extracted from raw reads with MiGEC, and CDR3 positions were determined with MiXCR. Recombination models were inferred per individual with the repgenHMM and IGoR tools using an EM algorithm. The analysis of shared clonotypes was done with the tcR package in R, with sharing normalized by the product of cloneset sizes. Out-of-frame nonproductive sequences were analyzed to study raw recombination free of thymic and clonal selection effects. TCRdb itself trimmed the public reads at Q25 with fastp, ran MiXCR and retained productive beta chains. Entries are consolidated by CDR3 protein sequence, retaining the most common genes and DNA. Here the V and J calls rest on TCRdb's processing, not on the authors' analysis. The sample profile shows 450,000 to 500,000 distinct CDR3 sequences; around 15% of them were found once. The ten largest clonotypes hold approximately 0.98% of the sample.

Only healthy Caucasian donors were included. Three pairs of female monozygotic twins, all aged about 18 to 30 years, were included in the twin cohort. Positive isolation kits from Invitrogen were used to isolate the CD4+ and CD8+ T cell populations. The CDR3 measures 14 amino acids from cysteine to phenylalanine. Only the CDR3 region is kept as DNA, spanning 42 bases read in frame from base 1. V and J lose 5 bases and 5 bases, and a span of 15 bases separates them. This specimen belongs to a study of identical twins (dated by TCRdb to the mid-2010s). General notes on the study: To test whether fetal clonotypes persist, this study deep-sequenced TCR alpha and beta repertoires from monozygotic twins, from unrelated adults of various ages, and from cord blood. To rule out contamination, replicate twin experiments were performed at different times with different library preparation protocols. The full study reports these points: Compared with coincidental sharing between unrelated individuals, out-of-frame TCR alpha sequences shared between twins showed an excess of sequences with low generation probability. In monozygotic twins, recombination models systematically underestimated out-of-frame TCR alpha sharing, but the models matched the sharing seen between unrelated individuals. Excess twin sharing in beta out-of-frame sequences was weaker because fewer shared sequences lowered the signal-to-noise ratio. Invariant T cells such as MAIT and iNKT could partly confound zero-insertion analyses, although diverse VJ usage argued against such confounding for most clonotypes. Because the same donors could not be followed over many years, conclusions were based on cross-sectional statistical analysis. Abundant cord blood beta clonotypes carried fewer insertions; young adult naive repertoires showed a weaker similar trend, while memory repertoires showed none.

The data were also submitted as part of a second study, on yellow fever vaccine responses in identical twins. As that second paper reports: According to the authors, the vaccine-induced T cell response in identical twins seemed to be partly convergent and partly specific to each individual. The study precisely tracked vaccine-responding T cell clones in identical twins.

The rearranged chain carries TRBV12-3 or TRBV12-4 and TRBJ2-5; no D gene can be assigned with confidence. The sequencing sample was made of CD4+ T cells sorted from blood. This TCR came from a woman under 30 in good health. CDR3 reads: CASSAGDGVETQYF. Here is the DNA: TGTGCCAGCAGTGCTGGGGATGGAGTCGAGACCCAGTACTTC.